The 28 T cell receptor beta chains listed next were all sequenced from one sample in a study of OX40 agonist ivuxolimab in advanced cancers. Profiling relied on immunoSEQ multiplex PCR, and the TCRdb table lists in-frame clones only, not all of them. The profile shows more than 75,000 clones, approximately 90% of them singletons. The source was CD4+ or CD8+ T cells sorted from blood, collected in a trial of the OX40 agonist ivuxolimab. These receptors all come from an adult with an advanced solid tumor such as melanoma, head and neck, liver or kidney cancer.

In this sample, this clone turned up a few times. This rearrangement joins TRBV27 to TRBJ2-7, with TRBD2 matching 9 bases. The CDR3 runs 13 residues. V was clipped by 6 bases and J by 7 bases; unmatched bases: 7. The germline gives CDR1 MNHEY, CDR2 SMNVEV (reference sequence). CDR3 amino acids: CASRLAGEGEQYF. In DNA, the CDR3 is TGTGCCAGCAGATTAGCGGGAGAAGGAGAGCAGTACTTC.

The V call is TRBV1, the J call TRBJ2-3; the listed D gene, TRBD2, was not tested against the DNA. TRBV1 is described as a pseudogene. This CDR3 is 16 amino acids long. The CDR3 region is CTSSPPGGEDTDTQYF. CDR3 nucleotides: TGCACCAGCAGCCCCCCGGGGGGTGAAGACACAGATACGCAGTATTTT.

The V gene is TRBV14, the J gene TRBJ1-2; no definite D call. This CDR3 spans 13 amino acids. The germline V and J ends were trimmed by 4 bases and 4 bases, with 10 bases remaining between them. Germline values: CDR1 SGHDN, CDR2 FVKESK. The CDR3 here is CASSLSAPYGYTF. In DNA form, the CDR3 reads TGTGCCAGCAGCCTTTCGGCTCCCTATGGCTACACCTTC.

The chain employs TRBV10-3 and TRBJ1-1; no clear D. The CDR3 has 15 amino acids. CDR1 and CDR2 (germline): ENHRY, SYGVKD. The ends were cut back, 0 bases at V and 3 bases at J, with 11 bases in the middle. The CDR3, as DNA: TGTGCCATCAGTGAGTCTGGCGTCGGGGACACTGAAGCTTTCTTT. Translating gives CAISESGVGDTEAFF.

The chain recombines TRBV6-5 with TRBJ2-5; 9 bases map to TRBD2. Looked up from germline, CDR1 is MNHEY and CDR2 is SVGAGI. CDR3 length equals 13 residues. Trimming at V came to 7 bases and at J to 2 bases, leaving 2 bases not matched to a gene. The CDR3 here is CASNAGGQETQYF. DNA of the CDR3: TGTGCCAGCAACGCGGGAGGGCAAGAGACCCAGTACTTC.

This clone was seen once. V usage is TRBV28 and J usage is TRBJ1-3; 8 bases fit TRBD1. The CDR3 covers 15 residues. The ends lost 5 bases at V and 4 bases at J; junction bases unmatched: 7. The germline V gene encodes CDR1 MDHEN and CDR2 SYDVKM. The CDR3 DNA sequence: TGTGCCAGCAGTGACACAGGGGGTGCGGGAAACACCATATATTTT. Protein: CASSDTGGAGNTIYF.

The V gene is TRBV10-3, the J gene TRBJ1-2; unclear D gene. The germline V and J ends were trimmed by 7 bases and 6 bases, with 15 bases remaining between them. The germline V gene encodes CDR1 ENHRY and CDR2 SYGVKD. The CDR3 is 13 residues long. CDR3 in DNA: TGTGCCATCACTCCCGCGGCAGAAGATGGCTACACCTTC. This sequence encodes CAITPAAEDGYTF.

The genes are TRBV28 and TRBJ2-2; 8 bases are a match to TRBD2. V shed 6 bases and J 6 bases; nucleotides not matched to a gene: 9. Germline V gene data show CDR1 as MDHEN and CDR2 as SYDVKM. The CDR3 runs 15 residues. The CDR3 is CASSPGGALAGELFF. DNA for the CDR3: TGTGCCAGCAGCCCCGGGGGGGCCCTGGCCGGGGAGCTGTTTTTT. Full variable domain (rest looked up from reference TRBV28 and TRBJ2-2): DVKVTQSSRYLVKRTGEKVFLECVQDMDHENMFWYRQDPGLGLRLIYFSYDVKMKEKGDIPEGYSVSREKKERFSLILESASTNQTSMYLCASSPGGALAGELFFGEGSRLTVL.

CDR3 loop: CASSSLTGSSNYGYTF. In nucleotides, the CDR3 is TGTGCCAGCAGTTCCCTGACAGGGTCTTCTAACTATGGCTACACCTTC. The chain joins TRBV28 to TRBJ1-2, with TRBD1 matching over 7 bases. CDR1 and CDR2 from the germline V gene are MDHEN and SYDVKM. V was clipped by 4 bases and J by 0 bases; unmatched bases: 8. CDR3 size: 16 residues.

This chain joins TRBV27 and TRBJ2-1, with 8 bases that match TRBD2. The CDR3 length is 13 residues. Per the germline V gene, CDR1 is MNHEY and CDR2 is SMNVEV (reference sequence). V lost 5 bases, J lost 10 bases, and 7 bases stayed unmatched. CDR3 sequence reads: CASSRGLEFEQFF. DNA for the CDR3: TGTGCCAGCAGTAGGGGACTAGAATTCGAGCAGTTCTTC.

The V gene is TRBV6-5, the J gene TRBJ1-3; D is possibly TRBD1 (5 bases). The CDR3 is 14 amino acids. V lost 2 bases and J 1 base, leaving 6 bases between the germline ends. From germline, CDR1 is MNHEY and CDR2 SVGAGI. The CDR3 loop is CASSYGGSGNTIYF. Written as DNA, the CDR3 is TGTGCCAGCAGTTACGGGGGTTCTGGAAACACCATATATTTT.

The V and J genes are TRBV5-1 and TRBJ2-3, with D perhaps TRBD1 (5 bases). Trimming left V 1 base short and J 0 bases short, with 12 bases between. From germline, CDR1 is SGHRS and CDR2 YFSETQ. The CDR3 has 16 residues. CDR3 sequence (DNA): TGCGCCAGCAGCTTGTGGGGTGGGGCGAGCACAGATACGCAGTATTTT. Amino acid sequence: CASSLWGGASTDTQYF.

The genes are TRBV28 and TRBJ2-1; 7 nucleotides match TRBD1. CDR3 length equals 17 residues. The V and J ends lost 8 bases and 3 bases, in that order; junction bases with no gene match: 16. Germline V gene sequence: CDR1 MDHEN, CDR2 SYDVKM. In DNA form, the CDR3 reads TGTGCCAGCCTACCGCCAACCGGGACAGAGAGCTACAATGAGCAGTTCTTC. Translating it yields CASLPPTGTESYNEQFF. Full variable domain (remainder filled in from reference TRBV28 and TRBJ2-1): DVKVTQSSRYLVKRTGEKVFLECVQDMDHENMFWYRQDPGLGLRLIYFSYDVKMKEKGDIPEGYSVSREKKERFSLILESASTNQTSMYLCASLPPTGTESYNEQFFGPGTRLTVL.

The J gene is TRBJ2-5, the V gene TRBV19; either TRBD1 or TRBD2 may supply D (5 bases each). The CDR3 sequence is 13 residues long. Between the trimmed V and J ends, which lost 4 bases and 6 bases, there was a span of 12 bases. Germline lookup yields CDR1 LNHDA and CDR2 SQIVND (reference sequence). The CDR3 protein is CASSRDGSKTQYF. The CDR3 bases are TGTGCCAGTAGTAGGGACGGGTCCAAGACCCAGTACTTC.

The chain uses TRBV27 and TRBJ1-4; 7 bases are a match to TRBD1. CDR3 length equals 16 residues. Germline trimming cut 6 bases from V and 2 bases from J; bases unmatched to any gene: 9. Germline CDR1 and CDR2: MNHEY and SMNVEV (reference sequence). The CDR3 here is CASSPTGRATNEKLFF. CDR3 DNA sequence: TGTGCCAGCAGCCCGACAGGGCGGGCGACTAATGAAAAACTGTTTTTT.

CDR3 protein: CASSLGTGLNQPQHF. The CDR3 DNA sequence: TGCGCCAGCAGCTTGGGTACAGGGCTAAATCAGCCCCAGCATTTT. The gene calls are TRBV5-1 and TRBJ1-5; possibly TRBD1 for D (6 bases). V was trimmed by 0 bases and J by 4 bases, leaving 11 bases between them. The CDR3 sequence is 15 residues long. Germline CDR1 is SGHRS and CDR2 is YFSETQ.

This sequence joins TRBV7-9 and TRBJ2-3; 10 bases fit TRBD2. This CDR3 region has 15 residues. Germline V gene data show CDR1 as SEHNR and CDR2 as FQNEAQ (reference sequence). J lost 3 bases, V lost 3 bases, and 3 bases had no gene match. The CDR3 region is CASSFGLADTDTQYF. The CDR3 coding sequence is TGTGCCAGCAGCTTCGGACTAGCGGATACAGATACGCAGTATTTT.

This chain connects TRBV7-2 to TRBJ2-7; 10 positions match TRBD1. Unmatched junction bases numbered 6, after V lost 5 bases and J lost 5 bases. CDR1 is SGHTA and CDR2 is FQGNSA in the germline V gene. The CDR3 is made up of 14 amino acids. The CDR3: CASSRRDRGDEQYF. CDR3 bases: TGTGCCAGCAGCCGCCGGGACAGGGGCGACGAGCAGTACTTC. The full variable domain, rest sourced from reference TRBV7-2 and TRBJ2-7, is GAGVSQSPSNKVTEKGKDVELRCDPISGHTALYWYRQSLGQGLEFLIYFQGNSAPDKSGLPSDRFSAERTGGSVSTLTIQRTQQEDSAVYLCASSRRDRGDEQYFGPGTRLTVT.

The V gene is TRBV7-3, the J gene TRBJ2-1; D possibly corresponds to TRBD2 (5 bases). The CDR3 has 13 amino acids. Looked up from germline, CDR1 is SGHTA and CDR2 is FQGTGA. V lost 4 bases and J lost 6, with 10 bases in between. Here the CDR3 DNA reads TGTGCCAGCAGCTCGGGGAATCTCAATGAGCAGTTCTTC. Translating it yields CASSSGNLNEQFF.

The V and J genes are TRBV5-1 and TRBJ2-1, with D unresolved. Trimming took 0 bases from V and 6 from J, leaving 7 bases between them. Germline-derived CDR1 and CDR2 are SGHRS and YFSETQ. This CDR3 region has 13 residues. This CDR3 is CASSLERINEQFF. CDR3 nucleotide sequence: TGCGCCAGCAGCTTGGAACGGATCAATGAGCAGTTCTTC.

The CDR3: CASSLKGTDNEQYF. Here the CDR3 DNA reads TGTGCCAGCAGTTTAAAGGGGACCGATAACGAGCAGTACTTC. The chain has TRBV28 and TRBJ2-7; either TRBD1 or TRBD2 may fit D (5 bases each). Per germline, CDR1 MDHEN and CDR2 SYDVKM. The CDR3 runs 14 residues. V was pared by 2 bases and J by 5 bases, with 13 bases between.

This clone has just a few counts. No conserved phenylalanine or tryptophan ends this CDR3, so it is likely a read error. No DNA is shown, since the ends of the CDR3 on it are uncertain; the CDR3 is the one TCRdb lists. The gene calls are TRBV9 and TRBJ1-1; the table's D call, TRBD1, was not checked against the DNA. Both ends counted, the CDR3 spans 8 residues. Germline V CDR1 and CDR2: SGDLS, YYNGEE. CDR3 loop: CASSVETG.

V gene TRBV5-1 combines with J gene TRBJ2-7; D call uncertain. The CDR3 spans 15 residues. The V gene's germline CDR1 is SGHRS and CDR2 YFSETQ. The V and J ends lost 0 bases and 2 bases respectively, with 12 bases between them. This CDR3 reads CASSLATEAAYEQYF. CDR3 coding DNA: TGCGCCAGCAGCTTGGCCACCGAGGCGGCCTACGAGCAGTACTTC.

The rearrangement uses TRBV11-2 and TRBJ1-1; TRBD1 matches 7 bases. Germline V lookup: CDR1 SGHAT, CDR2 FQNNGV. V was clipped by 6 bases and J by 2 bases; unmatched bases: 3. The CDR3 loop spans 13 amino acids. CDR3: CASRRTGNTEAFF. The CDR3, as DNA: TGTGCCAGCAGGAGGACAGGTAACACTGAAGCTTTCTTT.

This rearrangement joins TRBV4-3 to TRBJ2-2, with a weak D call TRBD2 (6 bases). CDR1 is LGHNA, CDR2 YSLEER, per germline. This CDR3 is 15 amino acids long. Trimming took off 1 base at V and 1 base at J, with 7 bases between the two ends. The CDR3 sequence is CASSQGGGNTGELFF. Written as DNA, the CDR3 is TGCGCCAGCAGCCAAGGGGGAGGGAACACCGGGGAGCTGTTTTTT.

CDR3: CASTLGGGYNEQFF. CDR3 coding DNA: TGTGCCAGCACCCTGGGGGGTGGTTACAATGAGCAGTTCTTC. V and J are TRBV28 and TRBJ2-1; the D gene is possibly TRBD2 (6 bases). V lost 7 bases and J lost 4, with 14 bases in between. The CDR3 has 14 amino acids. Germline V gene data show CDR1 as MDHEN and CDR2 as SYDVKM.

This clone was recorded only once. The chain combines TRBV20-1 with TRBJ1-4, with D uncertain. This CDR3 is 11 amino acids long. The germline V and J ends were trimmed by 5 bases and 7 bases, with 8 bases remaining between them. Germline CDR1 and CDR2: DFQATT and SNEGSKA (reference sequence). The CDR3 nucleotides read TGCAGTGCTGGGGTGCTTGAAAAACTGTTTTTT. Translated: CSAGVLEKLFF.

The chain carries TRBV19 and TRBJ1-5; D is ambiguous. The CDR3 is made up of 14 amino acids. Between the trimmed V and J ends, which lost 5 bases and 2 bases, there was a span of 10 bases. The germline gives CDR1 LNHDA, CDR2 SQIVND (reference sequence). The DNA of the CDR3 is TGTGCCAGTAGTTTCACGGGCGGCAATCAGCCCCAGCATTTT. It specifies CASSFTGGNQPQHF.